These 8 T cell receptor beta chains originate from one sample sequenced in a study of metastatic and nonmetastatic thyroid tumors. Before thyroid surgery, none of the patients had received any treatment. TCRdb re-called the PCR reads via MiXCR. Of 15,000 or so clones listed, 33% are singletons. The specimen sequenced was tumor tissue. The receptors come from a male donor with papillary thyroid cancer or a benign thyroid nodule (not recorded which). Some clones in this sample may be carry-over from other donors' samples.

This clone is medium-sized. This chain joins TRBV4-2 and TRBJ2-1, with D perhaps being TRBD1 or TRBD2 (6 bases each). The V and J ends lost 4 bases and 0 bases respectively, with 25 bases between them. This CDR3 contains 20 residues. Germline V gives CDR1 LGHNA, CDR2 YNFKEQ. CDR3 loop: CASSPSLGLRGATSYNEQFF. The CDR3 bases are TGTGCCAGCAGCCCTTCCTTGGGTCTTAGGGGGGCCACCTCCTACAATGAGCAGTTCTTC.

This clone counts as medium-sized. The V call is TRBV7-6, the J call TRBJ2-1; 13 bases fit TRBD2. The germline V gene has CDR1 SGHVS and CDR2 FNYEAQ. CDR3 size: 16 residues. V lost 5 bases to trimming and J lost 8 bases; unmatched junction nucleotides: 9. The CDR3 region is CASSLRLAGGRDEQFF. CDR3 DNA sequence: TGTGCCAGCAGCCTACGACTAGCGGGGGGTAGGGATGAGCAGTTCTTC.

This clone showed up many times. Germline is not matched at one junction end, which may reflect a read error. The rearrangement links TRBV6-1 to TRBJ1-6; 10 positions match TRBD1. This CDR3 contains 14 residues. CDR1 and CDR2 from the germline V gene are MNHNS and SASEGT. The chain's CDR3 is CASSLDRGNSPFHF. The CDR3 DNA reads as TGTGCCAGCAGCCTGGACAGGGGGAATTCACCCTTCCACTTT.

This clone was detected a few times. The V and J genes are TRBV10-3 and TRBJ2-7, with D unclear. The V gene's germline CDR1 is ENHRY and CDR2 SYGVKD. There are 13 residues in the CDR3. With 6 bases removed from V and 3 bases from J, the gap between germline ends came to 12 bases. The CDR3 reads CAIRFPDHYEQYF. CDR3 nucleotides: TGTGCCATCAGATTCCCAGACCACTACGAGCAGTACTTC.

The rearrangement uses TRBV3-1 and TRBJ1-4, with D possibly matching TRBD1 (5 bases). Germline CDR1 is LGHDT and CDR2 is YNNKEL (reference sequence). The CDR3 spans 14 residues. With 7 bases removed from V and 5 bases from J, the gap between germline ends came to 14 bases. This CDR3 is CASNGRQGNEKLFF. The CDR3, as DNA: TGTGCCAGCAACGGCCGGCAGGGAAATGAAAAACTGTTTTTT.

As regards this clone: Mismatch with germline at one junction end may stem from a read error. The V and J genes are TRBV20-1 and TRBJ2-7; D may be TRBD1 (6 bases). Germline values: CDR1 DFQATT, CDR2 SNEGSKA (reference sequence). The CDR3 extends over 14 amino acids. The CDR3 DNA sequence: TGCAGTGCGCAATGGGACACTCGCTCCTACGACCAGTACTTC. It yields the protein CSAQWDTRSYDQYF.

V and J are TRBV6-1 and TRBJ2-1; 9 bases fit TRBD1. The CDR3 runs 16 residues. With V trimmed by 4 bases and J by 8 bases, 12 bases remained unmatched. CDR1 is MNHNS and CDR2 is SASEGT in the germline V gene. CDR3 protein: CASSVLGQGIFYEQFF. The DNA for the CDR3 is TGTGCCAGCAGTGTCCTCGGACAGGGGATATTTTATGAGCAGTTCTTC.

Sample share makes this clone medium-sized. The CDR3 sequence is CASRWDRFGYTF. The DNA for the CDR3 is TGTGCCAGCAGGTGGGACAGGTTCGGCTACACCTTC. The gene calls are TRBV6-1 and TRBJ1-2; 8 bases map to TRBD1. The J segment lost 8 bases and the V segment lost 6 bases, leaving 5 bases of the junction unmatched. From germline, CDR1 is MNHNS and CDR2 SASEGT. The CDR3 is made up of 12 amino acids.